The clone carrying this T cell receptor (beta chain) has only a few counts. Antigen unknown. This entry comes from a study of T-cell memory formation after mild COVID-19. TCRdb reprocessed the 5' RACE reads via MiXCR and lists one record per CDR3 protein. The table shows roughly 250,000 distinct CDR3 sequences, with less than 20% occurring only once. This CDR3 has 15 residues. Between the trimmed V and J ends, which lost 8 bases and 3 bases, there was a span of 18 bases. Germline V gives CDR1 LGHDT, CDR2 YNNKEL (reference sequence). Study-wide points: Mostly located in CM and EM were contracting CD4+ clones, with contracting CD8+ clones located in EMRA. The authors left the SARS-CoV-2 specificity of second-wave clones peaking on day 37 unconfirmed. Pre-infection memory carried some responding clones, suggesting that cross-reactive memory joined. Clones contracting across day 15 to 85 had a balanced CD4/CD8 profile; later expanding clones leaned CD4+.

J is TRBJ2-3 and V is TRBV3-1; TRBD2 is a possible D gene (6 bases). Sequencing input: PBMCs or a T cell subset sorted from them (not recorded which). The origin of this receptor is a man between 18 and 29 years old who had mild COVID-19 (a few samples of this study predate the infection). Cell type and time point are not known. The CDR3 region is CASGGLSRLTDTQYF. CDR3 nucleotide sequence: TGTGCCAGCGGGGGACTCTCCCGGTTAACAGATACGCAGTATTTT.